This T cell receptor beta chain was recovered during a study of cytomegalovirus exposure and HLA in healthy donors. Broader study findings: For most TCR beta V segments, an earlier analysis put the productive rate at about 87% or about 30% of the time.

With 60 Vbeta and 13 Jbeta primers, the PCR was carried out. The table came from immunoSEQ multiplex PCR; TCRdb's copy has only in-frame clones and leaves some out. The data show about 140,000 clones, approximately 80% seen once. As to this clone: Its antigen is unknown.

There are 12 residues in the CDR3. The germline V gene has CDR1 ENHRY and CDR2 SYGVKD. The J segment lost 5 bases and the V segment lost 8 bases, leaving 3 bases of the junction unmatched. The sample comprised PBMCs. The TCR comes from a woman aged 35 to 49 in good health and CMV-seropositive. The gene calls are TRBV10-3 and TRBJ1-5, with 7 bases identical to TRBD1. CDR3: CAIGQADQPQHF. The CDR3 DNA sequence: TGTGCCATCGGACAGGCGGATCAGCCCCAGCATTTT.